This is a list of T cell receptor beta chains from one sample in a study of shared clonotypes between healthy human individuals. TCRdb's copy holds only in-frame clones and misses some; the assay was immunoSEQ multiplex PCR. The sample has more than 450,000 clones, around 79% seen once. The sample taken for sequencing was PBMCs. The receptors were sampled from a woman between 40 and 55 years old in good health. Some clones in this sample may be carry-over from other donors' samples. Each CDR3 is given with its conserved first and last residue. Fields, in order: D gene, clone size, J gene, V gene, CDR3 protein, CDR3 DNA. The D gene is left open where the match is weak. Clone size appears in some rows only: once, few, many, or a class for an expanded clone.

.	many	TRBJ1-2	TRBV28	CASRPTRGYTF	TGTGCCAGCAGACCTACACGTGGCTACACCTTC
TRBD2	.	TRBJ2-1	TRBV5-1	CASSLVSSGSSYNEQFF	TGCGCCAGCAGCTTGGTATCTAGCGGGAGTTCCTACAATGAGCAGTTCTTC
.	.	TRBJ2-2	TRBV27	CASSLGGSYPGELFF	TGTGCCAGCAGTTTAGGCGGGTCCTACCCCGGGGAGCTGTTTTTT
.	few	TRBJ2-7	TRBV14	CASSQDWRQGTSYEQYF	TGTGCCAGCAGCCAAGATTGGCGCCAGGGTACCTCCTACGAGCAGTACTTC
.	.	TRBJ2-7	TRBV6-1	CASSELVRSEQYF	TGTGCCAGCAGTGAACTGGTACGGAGCGAGCAGTACTTC
.	.	TRBJ2-3	TRBV5-1	CASRRYAQGDTQYF	TGCGCCAGCAGACGGTATGCCCAGGGGGATACGCAGTATTTT
TRBD2	.	TRBJ2-4	TRBV27	CASSSGLAVKNIQYF	TGTGCCAGCAGTTCGGGACTAGCGGTCAAAAACATTCAGTACTTC
TRBD1	.	TRBJ1-2	TRBV5-4	CASRPSPGLWTGTGGYTF	TGTGCCAGCAGACCCAGCCCGGGGCTTTGGACAGGGACGGGCGGCTACACCTTC
.	.	TRBJ1-1	TRBV29-1	CSPQGPAKAFF	TGCAGCCCTCAGGGTCCGGCTAAAGCTTTCTTT
.	.	TRBJ2-5	TRBV5-4	CASSLGQRLQETQYF	TGTGCCAGCAGCTTGGGGCAGAGATTACAAGAGACCCAGTACTTC
.	.	TRBJ2-1	TRBV30	CAWSVLVNEQFF	TGTGCCTGGAGTGTCTTGGTTAATGAGCAGTTCTTC
.	.	TRBJ2-1	TRBV9	CASSASGTPTYNEQFF	TGTGCCAGCAGCGCCTCCGGGACGCCAACCTACAATGAGCAGTTCTTC
.	.	TRBJ1-5	TRBV19	CASSIELGLPNF	TGTGCCAGTAGTATAGAACTGGGTCTTCCGAATTTT
.	.	TRBJ1-1	TRBV6-6	CASSYSGQGEAFF	TGTGCCAGCAGTTACTCCGGGCAGGGTGAAGCTTTCTTT
.	.	TRBJ2-7	TRBV18	CASSPGTDEQYF	TGTGCCAGCTCACCTGGGACCGACGAGCAGTACTTC